This T cell receptor (beta chain) was sequenced in a study of blood T cell repertoires in COVID-19. The wider study: PBMCs, B-cell-depleted T cells, or T cells were the source of the cDNA or gDNA that made up the material.

Profiling relied on immunoSEQ multiplex PCR, and the TCRdb table lists in-frame clones only, not all of them. The sample holds roughly 95,000 clones, approximately 80% seen once. The CDR3 runs 16 residues. From germline, CDR1 is KGHSH and CDR2 LQKENI. The V segment lost 2 bases and the J segment 6 bases; nucleotides outside the gene matches: 9. The chain employs TRBV18 and TRBJ2-7; 11 nucleotides line up with TRBD2. This TCR was sampled from a man between 60 and 70 years old with acute or convalescent COVID-19. The sequencing input was peripheral blood. CDR3 residues: CASSPSEVAGGGEQYV. The CDR3 DNA reads as TGTGCCAGCTCACCAAGCGAGGTAGCGGGAGGGGGCGAGCAGTACGTC.